The sequence of this T cell receptor beta chain was determined in a study of OX40 agonist ivuxolimab in advanced cancers. Overall study context: Earlier anti-PD-1, anti-PD-L1 or anti-CTLA-4 therapy was permitted; over 35% had received some. There were three patients with partial responses, one having hepatocellular carcinoma and two cutaneous melanoma. Study-level results: With doses of 0.1 to 3.0 mg/kg, CD4+ and CD8+ blood T cells had undergone clonal expansion by week 6.

There are 14 residues in the CDR3. V was shortened by 1 base and J by 1 base, with 8 bases between the two germline ends. Germline CDR1 is SGHRS and CDR2 is YFSETQ. Notes on this clone: Antigen: not known.

Method: immunoSEQ multiplex PCR; TCRdb's copy keeps in-frame clones and lacks some. The table lists fewer than 100,000 clones, 80% to 90% of them singletons. This specimen consisted of CD4+ or CD8+ T cells sorted from blood, obtained in a trial of the OX40 agonist ivuxolimab. This TCR came from an adult with an advanced solid tumor such as melanoma, head and neck, liver or kidney cancer. This chain links TRBV5-1 with TRBJ2-5; TRBD2 is a possible D gene (5 bases). The CDR3 here is CASSLYGVQETQYF. CDR3 DNA: TGCGCCAGCAGCTTGTACGGGGTCCAAGAGACCCAGTACTTC.